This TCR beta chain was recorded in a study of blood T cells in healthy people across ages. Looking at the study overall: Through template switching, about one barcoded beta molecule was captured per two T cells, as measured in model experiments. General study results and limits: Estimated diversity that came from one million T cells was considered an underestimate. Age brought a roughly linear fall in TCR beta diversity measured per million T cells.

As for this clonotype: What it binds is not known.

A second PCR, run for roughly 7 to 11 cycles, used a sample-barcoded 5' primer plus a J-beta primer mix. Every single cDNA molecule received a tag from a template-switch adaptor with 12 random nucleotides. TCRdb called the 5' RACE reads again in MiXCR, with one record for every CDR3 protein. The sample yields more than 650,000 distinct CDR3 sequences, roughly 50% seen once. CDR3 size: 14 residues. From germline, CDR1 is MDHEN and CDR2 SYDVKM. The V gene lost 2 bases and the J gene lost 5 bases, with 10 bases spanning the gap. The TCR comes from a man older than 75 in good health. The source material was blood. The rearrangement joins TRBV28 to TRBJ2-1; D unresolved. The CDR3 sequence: CASSLGPLHNEQFF. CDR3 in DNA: TGTGCCAGCAGTTTAGGACCCCTACACAATGAGCAGTTCTTC. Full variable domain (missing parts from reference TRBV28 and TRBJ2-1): DVKVTQSSRYLVKRTGEKVFLECVQDMDHENMFWYRQDPGLGLRLIYFSYDVKMKEKGDIPEGYSVSREKKERFSLILESASTNQTSMYLCASSLGPLHNEQFFGPGTRLTVL.